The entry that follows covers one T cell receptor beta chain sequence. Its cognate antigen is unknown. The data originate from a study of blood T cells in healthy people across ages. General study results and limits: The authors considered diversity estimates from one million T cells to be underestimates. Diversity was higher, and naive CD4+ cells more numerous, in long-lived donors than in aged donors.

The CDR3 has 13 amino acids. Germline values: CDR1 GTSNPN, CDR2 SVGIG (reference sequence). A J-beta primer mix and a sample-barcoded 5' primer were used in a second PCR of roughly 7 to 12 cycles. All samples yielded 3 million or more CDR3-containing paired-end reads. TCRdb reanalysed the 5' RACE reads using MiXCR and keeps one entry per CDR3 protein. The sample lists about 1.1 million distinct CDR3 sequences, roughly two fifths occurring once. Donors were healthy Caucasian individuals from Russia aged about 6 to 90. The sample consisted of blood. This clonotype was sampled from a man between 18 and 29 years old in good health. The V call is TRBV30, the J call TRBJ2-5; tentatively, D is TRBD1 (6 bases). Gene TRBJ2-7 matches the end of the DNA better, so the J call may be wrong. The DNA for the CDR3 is TGTGCCTGGACACCGGGACACGGGGACGAGCAGTACTTC. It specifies CAWTPGHGDEQYF.